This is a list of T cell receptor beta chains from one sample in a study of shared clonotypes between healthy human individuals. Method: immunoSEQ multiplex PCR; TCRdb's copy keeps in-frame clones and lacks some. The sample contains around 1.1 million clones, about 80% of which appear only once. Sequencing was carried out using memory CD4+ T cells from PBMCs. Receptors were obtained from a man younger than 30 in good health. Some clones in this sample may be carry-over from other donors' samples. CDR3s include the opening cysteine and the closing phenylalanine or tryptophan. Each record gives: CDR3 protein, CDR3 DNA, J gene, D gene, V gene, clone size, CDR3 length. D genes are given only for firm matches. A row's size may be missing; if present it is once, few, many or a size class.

CDR3 protein: CASSHSGGPQFF
CDR3 DNA: TGTGCCAGCAGCCATTCGGGGGGGCCTCAGTTCTTC
J gene: TRBJ2-1
D gene: TRBD2
V gene: TRBV9
clone size: -
CDR3 length: 12

CDR3 protein: CASSPGASGRAEGHEQYF
CDR3 DNA: TGCGCCAGCAGCCCTGGAGCTAGCGGGAGGGCAGAGGGTCACGAGCAGTACTTC
J gene: TRBJ2-7
D gene: TRBD2
V gene: TRBV4-1
clone size: once
CDR3 length: 18

CDR3 protein: CASSFASGADTDTQYF
CDR3 DNA: TGCGCCAGCAGCTTTGCGTCAGGGGCCGACACAGATACGCAGTATTTT
J gene: TRBJ2-3
D gene: -
V gene: TRBV5-1
clone size: -
CDR3 length: 16

CDR3 protein: CASSSDLGVEEQYF
CDR3 DNA: TGTGCCAGCAGCTCGGATCTGGGTGTCGAGGAGCAGTACTTC
J gene: TRBJ2-7
D gene: -
V gene: TRBV5-6
clone size: -
CDR3 length: 14

CDR3 protein: CASSSRGGRDADTQYF
CDR3 DNA: TGTGCCAGCAGCTCCCGTGGGGGCAGGGATGCAGATACGCAGTATTTT
J gene: TRBJ2-3
D gene: -
V gene: TRBV7-9
clone size: -
CDR3 length: 16

CDR3 protein: CASSLRGQGSNQPQHF
CDR3 DNA: TGTGCCAGCAGTTTAAGGGGACAGGGATCGAATCAGCCCCAGCATTTT
J gene: TRBJ1-5
D gene: TRBD1
V gene: TRBV28
clone size: -
CDR3 length: 16

CDR3 protein: CASSPPGGVVGGYTF
CDR3 DNA: TGTGCCAGCAGTCCCCCTGGGGGGGTAGTAGGGGGCTACACCTTC
J gene: TRBJ1-2
D gene: -
V gene: TRBV6-5
clone size: few
CDR3 length: 15

CDR3 protein: CASSQDVALSYEQYF
CDR3 DNA: TGTGCCAGCAGCCAAGACGTAGCGCTCTCGTACGAGCAGTACTTC
J gene: TRBJ2-7
D gene: -
V gene: TRBV14
clone size: -
CDR3 length: 15

CDR3 protein: CASSLNTDRGETQYF
CDR3 DNA: TGTGCCAGCAGTTTAAACACGGACAGGGGAGAGACCCAGTACTTC
J gene: TRBJ2-5
D gene: TRBD1
V gene: TRBV27
clone size: -
CDR3 length: 15

CDR3 protein: CAWSVAYNEQFF
CDR3 DNA: TGTGCCTGGAGTGTAGCCTACAATGAGCAGTTCTTC
J gene: TRBJ2-1
D gene: -
V gene: TRBV30
clone size: -
CDR3 length: 12

CDR3 protein: CATSSGTADNEKLFF
CDR3 DNA: TGTGCCACCAGCTCGGGGACGGCCGATAATGAAAAACTGTTTTTT
J gene: TRBJ1-4
D gene: -
V gene: TRBV15
clone size: few
CDR3 length: 15

CDR3 protein: CASSYAGTANTGELFF
CDR3 DNA: TGTGCCAGCAGTTATGCCGGGACTGCGAACACCGGGGAGCTGTTTTTT
J gene: TRBJ2-2
D gene: -
V gene: TRBV6-6
clone size: -
CDR3 length: 16

CDR3 protein: CASSLTAYSGNTIYF
CDR3 DNA: TGTGCCAGCAGCCTAACAGCCTACTCTGGAAACACCATATATTTT
J gene: TRBJ1-3
D gene: -
V gene: TRBV4-2
clone size: -
CDR3 length: 15

CDR3 protein: CAWSALGFLAGETGELFF
CDR3 DNA: TGTGCCTGGAGCGCACTGGGATTTCTAGCGGGGGAGACCGGGGAGCTGTTTTTT
J gene: TRBJ2-2
D gene: TRBD2
V gene: TRBV30
clone size: -
CDR3 length: 18

CDR3 protein: CASSMGIAVAKNIQYF
CDR3 DNA: TGTGCCAGTAGTATGGGGATAGCGGTAGCCAAAAACATTCAGTACTTC
J gene: TRBJ2-4
D gene: -
V gene: TRBV19
clone size: -
CDR3 length: 16

CDR3 protein: CAWSVDRHYEQYF
CDR3 DNA: TGTGCCTGGAGTGTGGACAGACACTACGAGCAGTACTTC
J gene: TRBJ2-7
D gene: -
V gene: TRBV30
clone size: -
CDR3 length: 13

CDR3 protein: CASSTSGDTDTQYF
CDR3 DNA: TGTGCCAGCAGCACTAGCGGGGACACAGATACGCAGTATTTT
J gene: TRBJ2-3
D gene: TRBD2
V gene: TRBV9
clone size: -
CDR3 length: 14

CDR3 protein: CASSLGYYGAGGGETQYF
CDR3 DNA: TGTGCCAGCAGCCTGGGTTATTATGGAGCGGGAGGAGGAGAGACCCAGTACTTC
J gene: TRBJ2-5
D gene: TRBD2
V gene: TRBV7-6
clone size: -
CDR3 length: 18

CDR3 protein: CSVEAGTGIDTQYF
CDR3 DNA: TGCAGCGTTGAGGCCGGGACAGGAATTGACACGCAGTATTTT
J gene: TRBJ2-3
D gene: TRBD1
V gene: TRBV29-1
clone size: -
CDR3 length: 14

CDR3 protein: CSRVWGETQYF
CDR3 DNA: TGCAGTCGGGTTTGGGGAGAGACCCAGTACTTC
J gene: TRBJ2-5
D gene: -
V gene: TRBV20-1
clone size: once
CDR3 length: 11

CDR3 protein: CASSQVLVRGQTEAFF
CDR3 DNA: TGCGCCAGCAGCCAAGTGTTAGTCAGGGGGCAAACTGAAGCTTTCTTT
J gene: TRBJ1-1
D gene: TRBD1
V gene: TRBV4-1
clone size: -
CDR3 length: 16

CDR3 protein: CASTSGSGGETQYF
CDR3 DNA: TGCGCCAGCACTTCGGGCTCCGGGGGAGAGACCCAGTACTTC
J gene: TRBJ2-5
D gene: -
V gene: TRBV5-1
clone size: many
CDR3 length: 14